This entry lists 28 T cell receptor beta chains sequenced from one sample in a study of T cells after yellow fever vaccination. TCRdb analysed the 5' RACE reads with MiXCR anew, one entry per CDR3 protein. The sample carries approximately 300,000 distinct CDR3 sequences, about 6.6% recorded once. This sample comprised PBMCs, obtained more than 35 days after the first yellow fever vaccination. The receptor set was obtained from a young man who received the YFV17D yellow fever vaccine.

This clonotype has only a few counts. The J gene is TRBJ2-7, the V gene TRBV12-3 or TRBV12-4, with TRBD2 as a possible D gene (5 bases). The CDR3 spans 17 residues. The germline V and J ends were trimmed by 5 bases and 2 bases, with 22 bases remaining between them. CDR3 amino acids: CASSPGYLHFYPYEQYV. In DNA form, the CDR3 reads TGTGCCAGCAGTCCGGGGTATCTACACTTCTATCCCTACGAGCAGTACGTC.

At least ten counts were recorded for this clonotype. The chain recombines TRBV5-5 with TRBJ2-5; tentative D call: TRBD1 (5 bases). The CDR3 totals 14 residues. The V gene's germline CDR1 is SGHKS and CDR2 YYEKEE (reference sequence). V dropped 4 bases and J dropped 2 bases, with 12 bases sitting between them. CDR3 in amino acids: CASSPGLGQETQYF. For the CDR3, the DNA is TGTGCCAGCAGCCCAGGGTTAGGGCAAGAGACCCAGTACTTC. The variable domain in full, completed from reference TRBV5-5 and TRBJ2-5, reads DAGVTQSPTHLIKTRGQQVTLRCSPISGHKSVSWYQQVLGQGPQFIFQYYEKEERGRGNFPDRFSARQFPNYSSELNVNALLLGDSALYLCASSPGLGQETQYFGPGTRLLVL.

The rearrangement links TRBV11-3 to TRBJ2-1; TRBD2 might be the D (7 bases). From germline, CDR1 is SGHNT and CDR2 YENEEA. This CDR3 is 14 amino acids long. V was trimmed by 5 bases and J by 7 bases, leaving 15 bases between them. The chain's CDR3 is CASSPWGGANEQFF. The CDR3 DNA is TGTGCCAGCAGCCCCTGGGGGGGGGCGAATGAGCAGTTCTTC. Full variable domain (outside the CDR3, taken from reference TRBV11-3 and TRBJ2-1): EAGVVQSPRYKIIEKKQPVAFWCNPISGHNTLYWYLQNLGQGPELLIRYENEEAVDDSQLPKDRFSAERLKGVDSTLKIQPAELGDSAVYLCASSPWGGANEQFFGPGTRLTVL.

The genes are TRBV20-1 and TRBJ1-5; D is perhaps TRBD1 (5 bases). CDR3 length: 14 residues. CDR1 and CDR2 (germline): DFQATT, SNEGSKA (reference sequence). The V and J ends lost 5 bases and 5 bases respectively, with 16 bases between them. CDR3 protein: CSAATAAGHQPQHF. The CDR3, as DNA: TGCAGTGCTGCGACAGCGGCCGGCCATCAGCCCCAGCATTTT.

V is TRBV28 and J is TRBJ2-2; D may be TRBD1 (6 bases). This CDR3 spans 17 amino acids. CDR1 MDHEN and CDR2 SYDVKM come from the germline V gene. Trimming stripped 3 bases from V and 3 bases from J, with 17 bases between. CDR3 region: CASSFAAGALDTGELFF. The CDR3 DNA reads TGTGCCAGCAGTTTTGCGGCAGGGGCCCTAGACACCGGGGAGCTGTTTTTT.

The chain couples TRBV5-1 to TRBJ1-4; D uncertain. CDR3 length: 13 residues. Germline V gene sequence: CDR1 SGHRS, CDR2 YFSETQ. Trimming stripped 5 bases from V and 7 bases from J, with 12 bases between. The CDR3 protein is CASSSLVGEKLFF. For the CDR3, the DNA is TGCGCCAGCAGTTCTTTAGTCGGTGAAAAACTGTTTTTT.

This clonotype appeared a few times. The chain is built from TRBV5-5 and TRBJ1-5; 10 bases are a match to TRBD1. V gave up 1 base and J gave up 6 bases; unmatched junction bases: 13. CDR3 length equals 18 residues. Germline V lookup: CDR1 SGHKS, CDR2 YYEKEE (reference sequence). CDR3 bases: TGTGCCAGCAGCTTGTGGGACAGGGGCTCTACGGGGGGTCAGCCCCAGCATTTT. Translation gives CASSLWDRGSTGGQPQHF.

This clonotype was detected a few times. CDR3 DNA: TGTGCCAGCAGCGCCACGACAGGGGGTGGTAGCAATCAGCCCCAGCATTTT. Amino acid sequence: CASSATTGGGSNQPQHF. The chain carries TRBV11-2 and TRBJ1-5; 9 nucleotides line up with TRBD1. Trimming removed 5 bases from V and 0 bases from J; junction bases left unmatched: 8. The CDR3 loop spans 17 amino acids. Germline V gene data show CDR1 as SGHAT and CDR2 as FQNNGV.

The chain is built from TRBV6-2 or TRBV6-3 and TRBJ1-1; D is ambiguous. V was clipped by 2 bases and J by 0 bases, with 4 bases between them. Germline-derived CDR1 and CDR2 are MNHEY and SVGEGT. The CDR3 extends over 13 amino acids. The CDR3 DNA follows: TGTGCCAGCAGTTACATTCTGAACACTGAAGCTTTCTTT. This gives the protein CASSYILNTEAFF.

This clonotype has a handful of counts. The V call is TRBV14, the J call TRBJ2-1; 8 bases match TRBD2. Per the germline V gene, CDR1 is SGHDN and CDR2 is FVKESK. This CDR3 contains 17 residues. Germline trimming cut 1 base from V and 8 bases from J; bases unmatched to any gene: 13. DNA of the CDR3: TGTGCCAGCAGCCAAGGGGGAGGAGACTACGGGAGGGATGAGCAGTTCTTC. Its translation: CASSQGGGDYGRDEQFF.

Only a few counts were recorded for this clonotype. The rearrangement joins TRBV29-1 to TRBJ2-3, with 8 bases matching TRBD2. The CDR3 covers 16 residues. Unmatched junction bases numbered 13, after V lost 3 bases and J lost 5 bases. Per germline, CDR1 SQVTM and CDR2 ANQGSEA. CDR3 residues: CSVDGGALIYRDTQYF. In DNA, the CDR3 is TGCAGCGTTGACGGGGGGGCCCTGATCTATAGAGATACGCAGTATTTT.

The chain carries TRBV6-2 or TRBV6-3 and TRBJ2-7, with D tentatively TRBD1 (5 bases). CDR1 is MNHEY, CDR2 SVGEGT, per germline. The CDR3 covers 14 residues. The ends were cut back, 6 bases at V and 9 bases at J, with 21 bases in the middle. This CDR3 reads CASSPVGRAVWQYV. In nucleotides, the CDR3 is TGTGCCAGCAGCCCCGTGGGCAGGGCAGTTTGGCAGTACGTC.

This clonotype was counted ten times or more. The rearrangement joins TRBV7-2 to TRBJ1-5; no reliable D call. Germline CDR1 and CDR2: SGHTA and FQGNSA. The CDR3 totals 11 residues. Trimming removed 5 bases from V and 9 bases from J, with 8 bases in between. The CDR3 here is CASSPGGPQHF. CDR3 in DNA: TGTGCCAGCAGCCCTGGAGGGCCCCAGCATTTT.

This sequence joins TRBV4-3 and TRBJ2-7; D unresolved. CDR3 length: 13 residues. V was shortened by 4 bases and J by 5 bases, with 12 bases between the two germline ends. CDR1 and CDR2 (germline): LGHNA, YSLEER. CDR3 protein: CASSRRAQDEQYF. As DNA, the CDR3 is TGCGCCAGCAGCCGCCGGGCCCAAGACGAGCAGTACTTC.

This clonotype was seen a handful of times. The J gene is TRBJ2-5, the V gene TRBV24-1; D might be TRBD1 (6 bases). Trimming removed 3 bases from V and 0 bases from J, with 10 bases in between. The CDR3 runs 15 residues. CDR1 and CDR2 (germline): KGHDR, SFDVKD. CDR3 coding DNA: TGTGCCACCAGTGATCCAGGACAGAACCAAGAGACCCAGTACTTC. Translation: CATSDPGQNQETQYF.

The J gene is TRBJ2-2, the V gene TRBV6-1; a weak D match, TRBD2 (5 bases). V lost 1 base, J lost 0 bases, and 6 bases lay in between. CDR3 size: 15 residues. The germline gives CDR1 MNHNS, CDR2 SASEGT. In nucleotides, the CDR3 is TGTGCCAGCAGTGAAGAACTAGCGAACACCGGGGAGCTGTTTTTT. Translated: CASSEELANTGELFF.

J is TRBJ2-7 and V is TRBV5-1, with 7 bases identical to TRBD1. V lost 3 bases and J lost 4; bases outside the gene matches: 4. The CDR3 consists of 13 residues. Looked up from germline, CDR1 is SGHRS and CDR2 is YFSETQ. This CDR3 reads CASSSQGTYEQYF. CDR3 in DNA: TGCGCCAGCAGCTCACAGGGGACATACGAGCAGTACTTC.

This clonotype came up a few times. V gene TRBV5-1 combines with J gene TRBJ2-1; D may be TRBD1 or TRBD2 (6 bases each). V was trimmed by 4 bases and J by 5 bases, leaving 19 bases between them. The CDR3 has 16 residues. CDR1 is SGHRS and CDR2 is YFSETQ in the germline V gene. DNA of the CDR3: TGCGCCAGCAGCCCGATGCCAACGGGGGCTGACAATGAGCAGTTCTTC. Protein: CASSPMPTGADNEQFF.

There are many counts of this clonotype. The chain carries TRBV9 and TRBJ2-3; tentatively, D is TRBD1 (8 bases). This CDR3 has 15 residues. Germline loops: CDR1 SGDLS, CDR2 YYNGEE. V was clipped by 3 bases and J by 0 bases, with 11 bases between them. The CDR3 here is CASSEQGGSTDTQYF. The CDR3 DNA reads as TGTGCCAGCAGCGAACAGGGGGGGAGCACAGATACGCAGTATTTT.

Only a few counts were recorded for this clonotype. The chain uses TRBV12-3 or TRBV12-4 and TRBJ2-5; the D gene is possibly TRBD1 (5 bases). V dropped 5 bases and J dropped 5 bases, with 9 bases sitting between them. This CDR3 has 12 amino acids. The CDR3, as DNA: TGTGCCAGCAGTCCCAGGGTGGAGACCCAGTACTTC. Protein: CASSPRVETQYF.

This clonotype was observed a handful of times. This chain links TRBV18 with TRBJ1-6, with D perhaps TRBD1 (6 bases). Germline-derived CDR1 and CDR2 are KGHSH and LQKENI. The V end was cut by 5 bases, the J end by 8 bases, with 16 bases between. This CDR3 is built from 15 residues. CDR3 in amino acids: CASSTATGMDSPLHF. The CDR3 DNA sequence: TGTGCCAGCTCAACCGCTACAGGGATGGATTCACCCCTCCACTTT.

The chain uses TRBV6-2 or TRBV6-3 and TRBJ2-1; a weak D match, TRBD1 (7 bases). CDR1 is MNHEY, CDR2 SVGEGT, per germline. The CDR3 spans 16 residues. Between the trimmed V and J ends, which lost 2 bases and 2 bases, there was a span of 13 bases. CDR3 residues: CASSYGAGGPYNEQFF. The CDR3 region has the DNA TGTGCCAGCAGTTACGGTGCAGGGGGGCCCTACAATGAGCAGTTCTTC.

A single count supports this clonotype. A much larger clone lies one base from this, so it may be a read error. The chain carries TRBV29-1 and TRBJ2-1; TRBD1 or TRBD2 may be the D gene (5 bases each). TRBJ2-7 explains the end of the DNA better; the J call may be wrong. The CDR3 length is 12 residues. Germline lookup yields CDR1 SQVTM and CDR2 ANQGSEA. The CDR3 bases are TGCGCCGGTGGGGGAGACTACAATGAGCAGTACTTC. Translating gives CAGGGDYNEQYF.

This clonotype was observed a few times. This chain's CDR3 is CAITSGTEAFF. Here the CDR3 DNA reads TGTGCCATCACATCCGGGACTGAAGCTTTCTTT. The gene calls are TRBV10-3 and TRBJ1-1, with D unresolved. CDR3 length: 11 amino acids. The germline V gene has CDR1 ENHRY and CDR2 SYGVKD. V was trimmed by 7 bases and J by 5 bases, leaving 8 bases between them.

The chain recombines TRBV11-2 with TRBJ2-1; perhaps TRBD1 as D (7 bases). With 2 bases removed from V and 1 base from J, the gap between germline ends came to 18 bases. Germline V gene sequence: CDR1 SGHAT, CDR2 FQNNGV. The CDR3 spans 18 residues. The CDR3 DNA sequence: TGTGCCAGCAGCTTATCAGGGGGGACGTCTAAATCCTACAATGAGCAGTTCTTC. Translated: CASSLSGGTSKSYNEQFF.

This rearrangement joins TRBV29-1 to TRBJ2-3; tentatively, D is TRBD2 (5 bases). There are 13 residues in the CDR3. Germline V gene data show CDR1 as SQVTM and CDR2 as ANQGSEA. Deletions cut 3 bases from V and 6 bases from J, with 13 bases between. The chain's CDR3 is CSVDWESLDTQYF. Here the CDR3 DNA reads TGCAGCGTTGATTGGGAGTCTCTGGATACGCAGTATTTT.

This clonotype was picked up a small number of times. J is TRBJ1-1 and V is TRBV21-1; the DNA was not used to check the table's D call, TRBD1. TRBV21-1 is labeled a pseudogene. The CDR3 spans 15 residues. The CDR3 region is CASSKDEQGDTEAFF. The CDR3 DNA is TGTGCCAGCAGCAAAGATGAACAGGGAGACACTGAAGCTTTCTTT.

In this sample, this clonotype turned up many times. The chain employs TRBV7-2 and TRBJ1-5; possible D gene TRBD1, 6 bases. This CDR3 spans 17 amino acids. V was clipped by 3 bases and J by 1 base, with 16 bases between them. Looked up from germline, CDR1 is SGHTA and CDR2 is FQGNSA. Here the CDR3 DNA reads TGTGCCAGCAGCTTGTGGCACTCGGGACAAAGCAATCAGCCCCAGCATTTT. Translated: CASSLWHSGQSNQPQHF.